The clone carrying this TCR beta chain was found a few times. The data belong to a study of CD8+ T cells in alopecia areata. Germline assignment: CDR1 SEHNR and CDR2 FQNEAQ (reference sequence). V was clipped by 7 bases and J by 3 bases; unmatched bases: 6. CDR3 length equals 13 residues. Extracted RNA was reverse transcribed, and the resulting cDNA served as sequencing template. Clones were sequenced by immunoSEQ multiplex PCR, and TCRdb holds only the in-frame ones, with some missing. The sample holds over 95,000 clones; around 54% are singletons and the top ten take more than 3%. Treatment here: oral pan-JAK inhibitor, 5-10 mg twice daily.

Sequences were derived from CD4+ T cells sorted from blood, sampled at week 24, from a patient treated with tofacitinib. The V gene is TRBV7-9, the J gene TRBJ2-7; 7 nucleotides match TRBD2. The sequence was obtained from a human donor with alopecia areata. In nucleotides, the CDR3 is TGTGCCAGCACCCGGGGGGAGGGCTACGAGCAGTACTTC. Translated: CASTRGEGYEQYF.